This is a list of T cell receptor beta chains from one sample in a study of T-cell reconstitution after alpha-beta-depleted transplantation in children. TCRdb reprocessed the PCR reads via MiXCR and lists one record per CDR3 protein. This table holds about 980,000 distinct CDR3 sequences, under 30% found once. The source material was PBMCs, mostly from graft donor cells, sampled 360 days after TCRalphabeta/CD19-depleted stem cell transplant. The receptors originated from a boy under two years old who had a stem cell transplant for SCID, so the T cells may come from the graft donor. CDR3s include the opening cysteine and the closing phenylalanine or tryptophan.

v_gene: TRBV24-1; CDR3aa: CATSGTGGKQFF
v_gene: TRBV12-3/TRBV12-4; CDR3aa: CASSPGQGAKETQYF
v_gene: TRBV28; CDR3aa: CASSPHGGYNEQFF
v_gene: TRBV12-3/TRBV12-4; CDR3aa: CASSTTVMNTEAFF
v_gene: TRBV6-2/TRBV6-3; CDR3aa: CASKFSGSGNTGELFF
v_gene: TRBV7-2; CDR3aa: CASSPTPDRLYNEQFF
v_gene: TRBV29-1; CDR3aa: CSVALAWSEKLFF
v_gene: TRBV5-1; CDR3aa: CASSLTLTGEYNEQFF
v_gene: TRBV20-1; CDR3aa: CSAREGVGPPHFPSTDTQYF
v_gene: TRBV24-1; CDR3aa: CATSETGQGASTGELFF
v_gene: TRBV20-1; CDR3aa: CSAIMGVSYEQYF
v_gene: TRBV29-1; CDR3aa: CSAPPRVSSTDTQYF
v_gene: TRBV4-1; CDR3aa: CASRRTGDTLGDTQYF
v_gene: TRBV5-5; CDR3aa: CASSTAGGFNYGYTF
v_gene: TRBV12-3/TRBV12-4; CDR3aa: CASSPHQKTGSGEQYF
v_gene: TRBV6-2/TRBV6-3; CDR3aa: CASSAQRQVSNQPQHF
v_gene: TRBV3-1; CDR3aa: CASSQDVGDRAKETQYF
v_gene: TRBV20-1; CDR3aa: CSGRGQETQYF
v_gene: TRBV20-1; CDR3aa: CSARLVRAGPYGYTF
v_gene: TRBV9; CDR3aa: CASSASGGHYNEQFF
v_gene: TRBV5-1; CDR3aa: CASSLEQSYTDTQYF
v_gene: TRBV12-3/TRBV12-4; CDR3aa: CASSPQRGATTGELFF
v_gene: TRBV4-2; CDR3aa: CASSQGPEAASTDTQYF
v_gene: TRBV12-3/TRBV12-4; CDR3aa: CASSLGGVGYTF
v_gene: TRBV2; CDR3aa: CASTHRAQSYEQYF
v_gene: TRBV4-1; CDR3aa: CASSQDIVQEIFQETQYF
v_gene: TRBV30; CDR3aa: CAWRRKNEQFF
v_gene: TRBV29-1; CDR3aa: CSVALRADTQYF
v_gene: TRBV7-6; CDR3aa: CASSLPTGLAGSTDTQYF
v_gene: TRBV2; CDR3aa: CASTHNSQGEDGQFF
v_gene: TRBV7-2; CDR3aa: CASRAGGGGWTEAFF
v_gene: TRBV2; CDR3aa: CASSLQGPITEAFF
v_gene: TRBV5-1; CDR3aa: CASSLVRGRDSYEQYF
v_gene: TRBV7-8; CDR3aa: CASSLGGTSGGYEQYF
v_gene: TRBV7-6; CDR3aa: CASSPQGGRRTEQYF
v_gene: TRBV5-4; CDR3aa: CASSPDRGFLYEQYF
v_gene: TRBV7-2; CDR3aa: CASSLAGTSGAYNEQFF
v_gene: TRBV28; CDR3aa: CASTVQGSDTEAFF
v_gene: TRBV2; CDR3aa: CASSLISAHTDTQYF
v_gene: TRBV12-3/TRBV12-4; CDR3aa: CASRPDSVYEQYF
v_gene: TRBV7-9; CDR3aa: CASSPLRHSSNYGYTF
v_gene: TRBV18; CDR3aa: CASSPYRRGAQGYTF
v_gene: TRBV20-1; CDR3aa: CSARRGHQPQHF